Shown below are 8 T cell receptor beta chains from a single sample sequenced in a study of human T cells and chemical hapten exposure. MiXCR, run by TCRdb on the RACE reads, gives a single entry per CDR3 protein. The sample lists approximately 100,000 distinct CDR3 sequences, approximately 9.9% occurring once. Time point indicated: pre-sensitization, week 0. Treatment here: therapeutic diphenylcyclopropenone sensitization with weekly scalp DPC. The starting material was whole blood, obtained in connection with sensitization to the hapten diphenylcyclopropenone (DPC). The receptors originated from a woman in her thirties or forties with alopecia areata. Some clones in this sample may be carry-over from other donors' samples.

This clonotype appeared a few times. V usage is TRBV4-1 and J usage is TRBJ2-1; 10 bases are a match to TRBD2. This CDR3 is 16 amino acids long. V trimming: 1 base; J trimming: 8 bases; junction bases outside the gene matches: 8. The germline CDR1 and CDR2 sequences are MGHRA and YSYEKL. CDR3 sequence reads: CASSQVQPSGGHEQFF. CDR3 bases: TGCGCCAGCAGCCAAGTGCAGCCTAGCGGGGGTCATGAGCAGTTCTTC.

This clonotype was seen a few times. The V gene is TRBV10-2, the J gene TRBJ2-2; D ambiguous. The V end was cut by 6 bases, the J end by 6 bases, with 11 bases between. The CDR3 contains 13 residues. Per the germline V gene, CDR1 is WSHSY and CDR2 is SAAADI. The CDR3 reads CASRNYGSGELFF. CDR3 nucleotides: TGCGCCAGCAGGAACTACGGGTCCGGGGAGCTGTTTTTT.

This clonotype came up many times. The chain carries TRBV6-1 and TRBJ2-3; 8 bases line up with TRBD1. The CDR3 totals 13 residues. Germline CDR1 and CDR2: MNHNS and SASEGT. Trimming took 5 bases from V and 4 from J; bases not matched to a gene: 2. In nucleotides, the CDR3 is TGTGCCAGCAGTCAGGACAGGGCAGATACGCAGTATTTT. As protein: CASSQDRADTQYF.

The sample holds many counts of this clonotype. This chain joins TRBV7-6 and TRBJ2-1; 9 bases match TRBD2. The ends lost 1 base at V and 0 bases at J; junction bases unmatched: 4. From germline, CDR1 is SGHVS and CDR2 FNYEAQ. CDR3 length: 17 residues. The CDR3 DNA sequence: TGTGCCAGCAGCTTAGGCGGGGGGGTCAGCTCCTACAATGAGCAGTTCTTC. Protein product: CASSLGGGVSSYNEQFF. Full variable domain (missing parts from reference TRBV7-6 and TRBJ2-1): GAGVSQSPRYKVTKRGQDVALRCDPISGHVSLYWYRQALGQGPEFLTYFNYEAQQDKSGLPNDRFSAERPEGSISTLTIQRTEQRDSAMYRCASSLGGGVSSYNEQFFGPGTRLTVL.

This clonotype was recorded at least ten times. The rearrangement links TRBV29-1 to TRBJ2-3; TRBD2 agrees at 10 bases. CDR1 SQVTM and CDR2 ANQGSEA come from the germline V gene. V dropped 6 bases and J dropped 1; count of bases not matched to a gene: 10. This CDR3 spans 16 amino acids. Here the CDR3 reads CSVNQERGGRTDTQYF. CDR3 nucleotide sequence: TGCAGCGTGAACCAGGAGCGGGGGGGCCGCACAGATACGCAGTATTTT.

For this clonotype: A read error is possible here, since a much larger clone lies one base away. J is TRBJ2-2 and V is TRBV7-3; 8 bases are a match to TRBD1. This CDR3 comprises 15 residues. The germline V gene has CDR1 SGHTA and CDR2 FQGTGA. The DNA of the CDR3 is TGTGTCAGCAGCACGACAGGGGATCCCACCGGGGAGCTGTTTTTT. Its translation is CVSSTTGDPTGELFF.

A single count supports this clonotype. V is TRBV19 and J is TRBJ2-4, with 7 nucleotides matching TRBD1. The V gene's germline CDR1 is LNHDA and CDR2 SQIVND (reference sequence). This CDR3 spans 13 amino acids. With 5 bases clipped from V and 9 bases from J, the junction kept 7 bases outside the gene matches. Here the CDR3 reads CASSSNRGTIQYF. The CDR3 DNA follows: TGTGCCAGTAGTTCCAACAGGGGCACCATTCAGTACTTC.

This clonotype was found a few times. The chain combines TRBV4-1 with TRBJ2-3; TRBD2 matches 10 bases. The CDR3 totals 16 residues. Germline CDR1 and CDR2: MGHRA and YSYEKL. V was clipped by 6 bases and J by 1 base; unmatched bases: 7. CDR3 nucleotides: TGCGCCAGCAGGCGGCTAGCGGGGGTGCGCACAGATACGCAGTATTTT. It translates to CASRRLAGVRTDTQYF.